These T cell receptor beta chains were read from a single sample in a study. TCRdb recomputed calls from the RT-PCR reads with MiXCR, one row per CDR3 protein. The sample contains about 680,000 distinct CDR3 sequences, 13% to 15% of which appear only once. Sequenced: memory CD4+ T cells from blood. The receptors were sampled from a female donor in good health, serving as a healthy control. Both conserved end residues are part of each CDR3. Not all rows give a size; the values are once, few, many and, for expanded clones, a class.

>many|TRBJ2-3|TRBV3-1
CASSQDLGASGSTDTQYF
>few|TRBJ1-2|TRBV6-1
CASSEHQSNYGYTF
>many|TRBJ2-3|TRBV27
CASSPERPTDTQYF
>few|TRBJ2-3|TRBV7-6
CASSQGTSGGDNTDTQYF
>few|TRBJ2-7|TRBV5-1
CASSLTSTTYEQYF
>-|TRBJ2-1|TRBV27
CASRKGRHEQFF
>few|TRBJ2-5|TRBV7-9
CASRRQEKETQYF
>few|TRBJ2-7|TRBV7-2
CASSFKTSGRALSYEQYF
>many|TRBJ2-7|TRBV29-1
CSVEENGQSNVEQYF
>-|TRBJ2-7|TRBV11-2
CASSLAGTSIYEQYF
>-|TRBJ1-2|TRBV3-1
CASSQSGGYTF
>-|TRBJ2-7|TRBV7-5
CISVPEAYSLSGGLSRCEQYF
>many|TRBJ1-1|TRBV5-6
CASSDPRSDREAFF
>-|TRBJ1-4|TRBV4-3
CASRPNGAGQSNEKLFF
>few|TRBJ2-1|TRBV28
CASSLELLGLPRNEQFF
>-|TRBJ2-1|TRBV9
CASSSHSGTSQLNEQFF
>-|TRBJ2-7|TRBV28
CASSSPPYEQYF
>many|TRBJ2-5|TRBV7-2
CASSLSLVQETQYF
>many|TRBJ2-5|TRBV7-2
CASSLRGVTQYF
>few|TRBJ2-3|TRBV12-3/TRBV12-4
CASSEGLAGTDTQYF
>many|TRBJ2-7|TRBV20-1
CSAPDGGLARGEQYF
>-|TRBJ1-2|TRBV4-3
CASSQEPQGNYGYTF
>many|TRBJ1-4|TRBV6-1
CASSEESRTVLFF
>many|TRBJ1-1|TRBV29-1
CSVAAKQAFF
>many|TRBJ2-7|TRBV5-5
CASSPIGSGGYEQYF
>-|TRBJ2-4|TRBV9
CASSVWQADIQYF
>few|TRBJ2-3|TRBV9
CASSGSADTQYF
>-|TRBJ2-1|TRBV6-6
CASSYLQSSTEQFF
>many|TRBJ2-7|TRBV12-3/TRBV12-4
CASSSGPYEQYF
>-|TRBJ2-7|TRBV6-6
CATGKGTPYEQYF
>few|TRBJ1-1|TRBV5-5
CASSVGWGLNTEAFF
>-|TRBJ1-1|TRBV5-1
CASSLGGPRRNTEAFF
>few|TRBJ2-3|TRBV5-1
CASSFPGQTDTQYF
>-|TRBJ1-2|TRBV20-1
CSAARTGGNYGYTF
>few|TRBJ1-3|TRBV2
CASSAGTGGNTIYF
>few|TRBJ1-5|TRBV7-2
CASSPQGWDQPQHF
>few|TRBJ2-2|TRBV20-1
CSAYELAADTGELFF
>many|TRBJ2-5|TRBV7-2
CASSLVGQGAPYQETQYF
>few|TRBJ1-1|TRBV7-2
CASSLGPELEAFF
>many|TRBJ2-7|TRBV7-2
CASSLDRGRSEQYF
>few|TRBJ1-5|TRBV25-1
CASSDPRTGDQPQHF
>-|TRBJ1-4|TRBV20-1
CSARYRDRGSPNEKLFF
>-|TRBJ2-1|TRBV28
CASSFPGRQSEQFF
>-|TRBJ2-7|TRBV28
CASTTSGAYLSYEQYF
>few|TRBJ2-7|TRBV27
CASSSRTGGFEQYF
>-|TRBJ2-5|TRBV30
CAWSVLSSGWETQYF
>few|TRBJ1-1|TRBV7-9
CASSLEGLGTANTEAFF
>few|TRBJ1-1|TRBV15
CATSRSSRGRGRWGEAFF
>few|TRBJ2-1|TRBV20-1
CSALHTSGAEQFF
>-|TRBJ2-3|TRBV20-1
CSAIAGKEQYF
>once|TRBJ1-4|TRBV6-2/TRBV6-3
CASSRQAGPVTNEKLFF